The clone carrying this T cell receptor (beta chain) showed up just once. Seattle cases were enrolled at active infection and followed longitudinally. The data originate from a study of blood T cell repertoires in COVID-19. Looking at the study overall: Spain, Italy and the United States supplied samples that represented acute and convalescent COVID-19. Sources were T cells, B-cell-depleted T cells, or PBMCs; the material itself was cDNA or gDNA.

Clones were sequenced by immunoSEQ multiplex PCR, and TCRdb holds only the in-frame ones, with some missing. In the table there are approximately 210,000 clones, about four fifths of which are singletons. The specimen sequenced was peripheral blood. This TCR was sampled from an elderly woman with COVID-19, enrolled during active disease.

CDR3 amino acids: CASRGTSGETQYF. The CDR3 DNA reads TGTGCCAGCAGGGGGACATCCGGAGAGACCCAGTACTTC. The rearrangement joins TRBV6-6 to TRBJ2-5; a weak D match, TRBD1 (6 bases). The ends were cut back, 6 bases at V and 4 bases at J, with 12 bases in the middle. The CDR3 consists of 13 residues. From germline, CDR1 is MNHNY and CDR2 SVGAGI (reference sequence).